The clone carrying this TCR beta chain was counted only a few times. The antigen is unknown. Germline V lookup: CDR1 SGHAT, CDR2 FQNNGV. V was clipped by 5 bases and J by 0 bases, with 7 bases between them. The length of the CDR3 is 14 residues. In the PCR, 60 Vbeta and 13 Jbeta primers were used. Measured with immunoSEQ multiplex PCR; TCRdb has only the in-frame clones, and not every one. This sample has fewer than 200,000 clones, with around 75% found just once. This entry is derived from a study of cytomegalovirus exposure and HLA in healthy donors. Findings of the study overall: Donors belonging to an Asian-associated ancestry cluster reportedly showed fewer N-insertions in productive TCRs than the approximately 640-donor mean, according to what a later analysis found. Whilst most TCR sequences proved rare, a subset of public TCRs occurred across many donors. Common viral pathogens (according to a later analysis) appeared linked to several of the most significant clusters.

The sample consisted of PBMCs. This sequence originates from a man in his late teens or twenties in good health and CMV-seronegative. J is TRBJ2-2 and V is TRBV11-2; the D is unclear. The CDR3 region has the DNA TGTGCCAGCAGCCCGTCGGCGAACACCGGGGAGCTGTTTTTT. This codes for CASSPSANTGELFF.